This paragraph covers one TCR beta chain sequence. The length of the CDR3 is 13 residues. V gave up 0 bases and J gave up 6 bases, with 7 bases separating them. Germline V gene lookup returns CDR1 SGHRS and CDR2 YFSETQ. The sample is drawn from a study of cytomegalovirus exposure and HLA in healthy donors. Vbeta (60) and Jbeta (13) primers were used in the PCR. TCRdb's copy holds only in-frame clones and misses some; the assay was immunoSEQ multiplex PCR. The sample contains roughly 150,000 clones, roughly 87% of which appear only once. V gene TRBV5-1 combines with J gene TRBJ2-1; possible D gene TRBD2, 5 bases. The clonotype originates from a young man in good health and CMV-seropositive. What was sequenced was PBMCs. The CDR3 DNA sequence: TGCGCCAGCAGCTTGGTACTAGGCAATGAGCAGTTCTTC. This codes for CASSLVLGNEQFF.